The 10 T cell receptor beta chains below all came from one sample that was sequenced in a study of shared clonotypes between healthy human individuals. The assay was immunoSEQ multiplex PCR, and TCRdb's table has in-frame clones only and misses some. The repertoire includes millions of clones, 85% to 95% of them detected once, and 0.13% sits in the top ten. Source material: naive CD4+ T cells sorted from blood. Subset: CD45RA+ positively selected. The receptors derive from a man aged 18-30 years in good health.

V gene TRBV11-3 combines with J gene TRBJ2-7; D not certain. Trimming cost V 7 bases and J 3 bases, with 31 bases left between them. CDR1 is SGHNT, CDR2 YENEEA, per germline. The CDR3 covers 19 residues. Here the CDR3 reads CASTNLSLQSSGSHYEQYF. For the CDR3, the DNA is TGTGCCAGCACCAACCTCTCTCTGCAGTCCTCTGGTAGCCACTACGAGCAGTACTTC.

This chain joins TRBV5-1 and TRBJ1-2, with TRBD1 matching 12 bases. J lost 6 bases, V lost 2 bases, and 8 bases had no gene match. In germline, CDR1 is SGHRS, CDR2 YFSETQ. This CDR3 contains 16 residues. CDR3 amino acids: CASSFATGQGADGYTF. CDR3 sequence (DNA): TGCGCCAGCAGCTTCGCAACGGGACAGGGGGCGGATGGCTACACCTTC.

The chain has TRBV6-1 and TRBJ2-7; D possibly corresponds to TRBD1 (5 bases). CDR3 length equals 15 residues. From germline, CDR1 is MNHNS and CDR2 SASEGT. V dropped 0 bases and J dropped 2 bases, with 11 bases sitting between them. The CDR3 is CASSEAAGLTYEQYF. In DNA form, the CDR3 reads TGTGCCAGCAGTGAAGCGGCAGGGCTCACCTACGAGCAGTACTTC.

The genes are TRBV4-2 and TRBJ1-2; D uncertain. The CDR3 sequence is 15 residues long. V lost 3 bases and J lost 7, with 18 bases in between. Germline loops: CDR1 LGHNA, CDR2 YNFKEQ. For the CDR3, the DNA is TGTGCCAGCAGCCAGGAAGGAGGGTCCGGGTCTGGCTACACCTTC. Translating it yields CASSQEGGSGSGYTF.

The V gene is TRBV12-1, the J gene TRBJ2-3; the DNA was not compared with TRBD2, the D call given in the table. TRBV12-1 corresponds to a pseudogene. This CDR3 comprises 15 residues. This CDR3 reads CASMLGVGRTDTQYF. The CDR3, as DNA: TGTGCCAGCATGTTGGGTGTCGGGAGGACAGATACGCAGTATTTT.

This rearrangement joins TRBV7-6 to TRBJ1-1; D remains unclear. Trimming removed 7 bases from V and 1 base from J, with 16 bases in between. This CDR3 contains 15 residues. CDR1 and CDR2 from the germline V gene are SGHVS and FNYEAQ. The CDR3, as DNA: TGTGCCAGCATCAAGAAAACCCGGGGGAACACTGAAGCTTTCTTT. It codes for CASIKKTRGNTEAFF. The whole variable domain, filled in from reference TRBV7-6 and TRBJ1-1, reads GAGVSQSPRYKVTKRGQDVALRCDPISGHVSLYWYRQALGQGPEFLTYFNYEAQQDKSGLPNDRFSAERPEGSISTLTIQRTEQRDSAMYRCASIKKTRGNTEAFFGQGTRLTVV.

For the CDR3, the DNA is TGCGCCAGCAGTGTTGCTGGGACTAGCGGGGGTAGTTCGTACGAGCAGTACTTC. Encoded protein: CASSVAGTSGGSSYEQYF. The chain combines TRBV10-2 with TRBJ2-7; 14 bases are a match to TRBD2. Germline trimming cut 4 bases from V and 4 bases from J; bases unmatched to any gene: 12. From germline, CDR1 is WSHSY and CDR2 SAAADI. The CDR3 sequence is 18 residues long.

The chain combines TRBV27 with TRBJ1-1; D is unclear. Germline CDR1 reads MNHEY; CDR2 reads SMNVEV (reference sequence). The CDR3 consists of 16 residues. V lost 1 base and J 4 bases, leaving 16 bases between the germline ends. The CDR3 sequence is CASSLLRKTRGTEAFF. For the CDR3, the DNA is TGTGCCAGCAGTTTATTAAGAAAGACTCGGGGCACTGAAGCTTTCTTT.

The chain has TRBV19 and TRBJ2-5; tentatively, D is TRBD2 (6 bases). This CDR3 has 13 residues. V lost 5 bases and J lost 3, with 10 bases in between. Germline assignment: CDR1 LNHDA and CDR2 SQIVND (reference sequence). This CDR3 reads CASSPGAEETQYF. Written as DNA, the CDR3 is TGTGCCAGTAGTCCGGGAGCGGAAGAGACCCAGTACTTC.

The J gene is TRBJ2-2, the V gene TRBV6-1, with TRBD1 identical over 8 bases. Germline values: CDR1 MNHNS, CDR2 SASEGT. The trim removed 8 bases at V and 3 bases at J, leaving 2 bases unmatched. This CDR3 is built from 13 residues. DNA of the CDR3: TGTGCCAGCTTGACAGGGGACACCGGGGAGCTGTTTTTT. Translation: CASLTGDTGELFF.